This entry lists 31 T cell receptor beta chains sequenced from one sample in a study of T cell repertoires in cytomegalovirus infection. TCRdb itself ran the reads through MiXCR, one entry per CDR3 protein. The sample records approximately 130,000 distinct CDR3 sequences, 7% to 10% being singletons. Sample: PBMCs. Every receptor here comes from a human donor in good health (CMV status not recorded). Some clones in this sample may be carry-over from other donors' samples.

This clonotype was detected ten times or more. V gene TRBV19 combines with J gene TRBJ1-1; possibly TRBD1 for D (5 bases). The CDR3 spans 15 residues. V was trimmed by 3 bases and J by 3 bases, leaving 14 bases between them. The germline gives CDR1 LNHDA, CDR2 SQIVND (reference sequence). CDR3 DNA sequence: TGTGCCAGTAGTATGGGGGAGTGGGCGGACACTGAAGCTTTCTTT. It yields the protein CASSMGEWADTEAFF.

In its sample, this clonotype was seen many times. The V call is TRBV5-1, the J call TRBJ2-1, with 9 bases lining up with TRBD2. V lost 2 bases to trimming and J lost 2 bases; unmatched junction nucleotides: 5. The germline gives CDR1 SGHRS, CDR2 YFSETQ. The CDR3 covers 16 residues. Written as DNA, the CDR3 is TGCGCCAGCAGCTTATTTAGCGGGGGAACCTACAATGAGCAGTTCTTC. Protein product: CASSLFSGGTYNEQFF.

This sequence joins TRBV9 and TRBJ1-2, with 11 nucleotides matching TRBD1. V lost 4 bases and J lost 6; bases outside the gene matches: 8. The CDR3 is 15 residues long. The germline V gene has CDR1 SGDLS and CDR2 YYNGEE. CDR3 amino acids: CASSQGTGGFDGYTF. The CDR3 DNA reads TGTGCCAGCAGCCAGGGGACAGGGGGTTTCGATGGCTACACCTTC.

This clonotype occurred a few times. The rearrangement links TRBV2 to TRBJ2-6, with D maybe TRBD1 (5 bases). V was cut by 8 bases and J by 0 bases, with 11 bases left in between. Germline CDR1 is SNHLY and CDR2 is FYNNEI. The CDR3 extends over 15 amino acids. The CDR3 coding sequence is TGTGCCAGCCATATTACAGGCTCTGGGGCCAACGTCCTGACTTTC. Protein sequence: CASHITGSGANVLTF.

This clonotype was recorded once. A much bigger clone sits one base away, suggesting this may be a read error. V usage is TRBV20-1 and J usage is TRBJ1-1; D not resolved. The CDR3 is 14 residues long. CDR1 DFQATT and CDR2 SNEGSKA come from the germline V gene (reference sequence). Trimming pared 5 bases from V and 1 base from J, leaving 14 bases between. CDR3 nucleotides: TGCAGTGCTTTCCCGAGCCTCTCGAACACTGAAGCTTTCTTT. Translation gives CSAFPSLSNTEAFF.

The CDR3 DNA reads as TGCGCCAGCAGCCAAGATCACCCCAGGACCCCGAATGAAAAACTGTTTTTT. Its protein product is CASSQDHPRTPNEKLFF. The genes are TRBV4-1 and TRBJ1-4; D not certain. The CDR3 runs to 17 residues. Germline CDR1 reads MGHRA; CDR2 reads YSYEKL. The ends were cut back, 0 bases at V and 5 bases at J, with 16 bases in the middle.

This clonotype was seen many times. This chain connects TRBV2 to TRBJ2-1; tentatively, D is TRBD2 (5 bases). The V gene lost 7 bases and the J gene lost 2 bases, with 12 bases spanning the gap. The CDR3 runs 14 residues. CDR1 is SNHLY and CDR2 is FYNNEI in the germline V gene. CDR3 nucleotide sequence: TGTGCCAGCAAAGAACAGAGGGCCTACAATGAGCAGTTCTTC. Its protein product is CASKEQRAYNEQFF.

In its sample, this clonotype was seen many times. The chain recombines TRBV12-3 or TRBV12-4 with TRBJ1-5; TRBD1 matches 8 bases. The CDR3 contains 15 residues. Unmatched junction bases numbered 7, after V lost 4 bases and J lost 5 bases. The CDR3 protein is CASSSGDRTDQPQHF. In DNA form, the CDR3 reads TGTGCCAGCAGTTCGGGGGACAGGACGGATCAGCCCCAGCATTTT.

The table lists this clonotype with a few counts. This chain links TRBV29-1 with TRBJ2-3; D possibly matches TRBD1 or TRBD2 (5 bases each). This CDR3 comprises 13 residues. The germline V gene has CDR1 SQVTM and CDR2 ANQGSEA. V was cut by 4 bases and J by 2 bases, with 10 bases left in between. The CDR3 DNA reads TGCAGCGTTGGAGGGACCTTCACAGATACGCAGTATTTT. Amino acid sequence: CSVGGTFTDTQYF.

This clonotype was detected many times. The J gene is TRBJ1-2, the V gene TRBV5-8; unclear D gene. V was clipped by 0 bases and J by 2 bases, with 8 bases between them. Germline assignment: CDR1 SGHTS and CDR2 YDEGEE. The CDR3 has 14 residues. The CDR3 loop reads CASSLELANYGYTF. CDR3 sequence (DNA): TGTGCCAGCAGCTTGGAACTGGCCAACTATGGCTACACCTTC.

This clonotype occurred many times. The V and J genes are TRBV5-4 and TRBJ2-6; D gene unclear. The CDR3 spans 15 residues. Looked up from germline, CDR1 is SGHNT and CDR2 is YYREEE (reference sequence). Trimming stripped 4 bases from V and 4 bases from J, with 12 bases between. CDR3 sequence reads: CASSLRSSGANVLTF. For the CDR3, the DNA is TGTGCCAGCAGCCTAAGATCGTCAGGGGCCAACGTCCTGACTTTC.

This clonotype was seen repeatedly, ten times or more. The chain has TRBV18 and TRBJ2-1; D unclear. The V gene's germline CDR1 is KGHSH and CDR2 LQKENI. The germline V and J ends were trimmed by 3 bases and 5 bases, with 14 bases remaining between them. There are 15 residues in the CDR3. The CDR3: CASSPPGLRDNEQFF. The DNA for the CDR3 is TGTGCCAGCTCACCTCCGGGCCTCCGGGACAATGAGCAGTTCTTC.

This clonotype has at least ten counts. The rearrangement links TRBV2 to TRBJ1-2; maybe TRBD1 (6 bases). V dropped 4 bases and J dropped 7 bases, with 13 bases sitting between them. The CDR3 covers 13 residues. In germline, CDR1 is SNHLY, CDR2 FYNNEI. The CDR3 nucleotides are TGTGCCAGCAGTGCGCTACAGGGAGCTGGCTACACCTTC. This sequence encodes CASSALQGAGYTF.

This clonotype was counted ten times or more. The gene calls are TRBV3-1 and TRBJ2-2; D call uncertain. With 2 bases removed from V and 5 bases from J, the gap between germline ends came to 9 bases. This CDR3 is 14 amino acids long. CDR1 is LGHDT, CDR2 YNNKEL, per germline (reference sequence). CDR3 bases: TGTGCCAGCAGCCAACGGACGGAGACCGGGGAGCTGTTTTTT. The encoded protein is CASSQRTETGELFF.

The chain is built from TRBV14 and TRBJ1-6, with a tentative D call TRBD1 (5 bases). The germline V gene has CDR1 SGHDN and CDR2 FVKESK. The CDR3 loop spans 15 amino acids. V was pared by 0 bases and J by 9 bases, with 12 bases between. The DNA for the CDR3 is TGTGCCAGCAGCCAAGATCCTGGCAGGGCTTCACCCCTCCACTTT. It yields the protein CASSQDPGRASPLHF.

This chain connects TRBV18 to TRBJ2-5; a possible D gene is TRBD2 (5 bases). Per the germline V gene, CDR1 is KGHSH and CDR2 is LQKENI. With 3 bases removed from V and 5 bases from J, the gap between germline ends came to 13 bases. This CDR3 has 14 amino acids. As DNA, the CDR3 is TGTGCCAGCTCACCCGCAAGGTTAGCGGAGACCCAGTACTTC. This translates into CASSPARLAETQYF.

As for this clonotype: This may come from a read error, since a much larger clone is one base off. The V and J genes are TRBV6-5 and TRBJ2-7; 9 positions match TRBD1. Germline V gene sequence: CDR1 MNHEY, CDR2 SVGAGI. The CDR3 totals 16 residues. V was pared by 5 bases and J by 2 bases, with 10 bases of the junction left unmatched. CDR3 residues: CASSRSAGTGTYEQYF. The CDR3 coding sequence is TGTGCCAGCAGTAGATCCGCCGGGACAGGGACCTACGAGCAGTACTTC.

This clonotype has only a few counts. The CDR3 DNA sequence: TGCAGTGCTAGTGGGACAGACTCCTACGAGCAGTACTTC. This gives the protein CSASGTDSYEQYF. The V gene is TRBV20-1, the J gene TRBJ2-7, with 7 bases lining up with TRBD1. Germline V CDR1 and CDR2: DFQATT, SNEGSKA (reference sequence). The CDR3 is made up of 13 amino acids. Trimming took 3 bases from V and 0 from J; bases not matched to a gene: 2.

This clonotype appeared many times. The chain is built from TRBV2 and TRBJ1-2, with D tentatively TRBD1 (6 bases). Looked up from germline, CDR1 is SNHLY and CDR2 is FYNNEI. V lost 3 bases and J 4 bases, leaving 12 bases between the germline ends. The CDR3 length is 14 residues. CDR3 bases: TGTGCCAGCAGTGATGTCGGGGGCCGCTATGGCTACACCTTC. It is translated as CASSDVGGRYGYTF.

This clonotype was seen ten or more times. The gene calls are TRBV2 and TRBJ1-5; 7 bases agree with TRBD1. The CDR3 is 14 residues long. With 2 bases clipped from V and 5 bases from J, the junction kept 3 bases outside the gene matches. Germline V gene lookup returns CDR1 SNHLY and CDR2 FYNNEI. The CDR3 loop is CASSEQGGYQPQHF. CDR3 nucleotides: TGTGCCAGCAGTGAACAGGGGGGGTATCAGCCCCAGCATTTT.

This clonotype showed up many times. This chain connects TRBV7-6 to TRBJ2-5; TRBD2 matches 8 bases. Germline V CDR1 and CDR2: SGHVS, FNYEAQ. This CDR3 has 17 amino acids. The J segment lost 1 base and the V segment lost 1 base, leaving 8 bases of the junction unmatched. This chain's CDR3 is CASSLGPGGGTQETQYF. The CDR3 DNA is TGTGCCAGCAGCTTAGGTCCTGGCGGGGGGACCCAAGAGACCCAGTACTTC.

This clonotype has a handful of counts. This chain connects TRBV20-1 to TRBJ2-7, with D possibly being TRBD2 (6 bases). Germline lookup yields CDR1 DFQATT and CDR2 SNEGSKA (reference sequence). The CDR3 totals 14 residues. Trimming shortened V by 0 bases and J by 6 bases, and 15 bases separated the two germline ends. CDR3 region: CSARDPGRSAEQYF. The CDR3 nucleotides read TGCAGTGCTAGAGATCCAGGGAGGTCTGCCGAGCAGTACTTC.

In regard to this clonotype: A read error may be the cause here, since a much bigger clone is one base away. J is TRBJ2-7 and V is TRBV29-1, with D perhaps TRBD2 (6 bases). V lost 6 bases, J lost 0 bases, and 18 bases lay in between. Germline V gene sequence: CDR1 SQVTM, CDR2 ANQGSEA. The CDR3 loop spans 15 amino acids. The CDR3 DNA follows: TGCAGCGTCGTGACGGAGGGAACCTTCTCCTACGAGCAGTACTTC. Its protein product is CSVVTEGTFSYEQYF.

A word on this clonotype: Lacking the conserved final phenylalanine or tryptophan, this CDR3 likely reflects a read error. V usage is TRBV5-6 and J usage is TRBJ2-7; a weak D match, TRBD2 (5 bases). V lost 0 bases to trimming and J lost 2 bases, with 15 bases between them. Germline CDR1 reads SGHDT; CDR2 reads YYEEEE. This CDR3 comprises 16 residues. The CDR3 loop is CASSLAGSVEAYEQYS. CDR3 nucleotides: TGTGCCAGCAGCTTGGCCGGCAGCGTGGAGGCCTACGAGCAGTACTCC.

This clonotype was seen at least ten times. The chain recombines TRBV7-6 with TRBJ1-1, with a possible D match to TRBD1 (6 bases). Trimming took 5 bases from V and 1 from J, leaving 11 bases between them. In germline, CDR1 is SGHVS, CDR2 FNYEAQ. The CDR3 has 14 amino acids. As DNA, the CDR3 is TGTGCCAGCAGCGCCGGGACATCGAACACTGAAGCTTTCTTT. The encoded protein is CASSAGTSNTEAFF.

This chain links TRBV6-4 with TRBJ1-2; possible D gene TRBD1, 5 bases. V was pared by 4 bases and J by 0 bases, with 15 bases between. CDR3 length equals 16 residues. Germline values: CDR1 MRHNA, CDR2 SNTAGT. The CDR3 sequence: CASSVSSDNPNYGYTF. For the CDR3, the DNA is TGTGCCAGCAGTGTTTCCTCGGACAATCCTAACTATGGCTACACCTTC.

This clonotype was detected many times. The rearrangement uses TRBV7-2 and TRBJ1-2; 12 nucleotides line up with TRBD1. Trimming cost V 7 bases and J 3 bases; bases outside gene matches: 6. From germline, CDR1 is SGHTA and CDR2 FQGNSA. The length of the CDR3 is 15 residues. DNA of the CDR3: TGTGCCAGCACCTTTGGGACAGGGGGCGACTATGGCTACACCTTC. Encoded protein: CASTFGTGGDYGYTF.

This clonotype was seen at least ten times. CDR3 DNA: TGTGCCAGCAGCTTGGGGGAGAAAGCTGAAGCTTTCTTT. Translated: CASSLGEKAEAFF. J is TRBJ1-1 and V is TRBV7-6, with TRBD1 as a possible D gene (5 bases). The CDR3 totals 13 residues. V dropped 3 bases and J dropped 6 bases, with 11 bases sitting between them. Germline V CDR1 and CDR2: SGHVS, FNYEAQ.

This clonotype has at least ten counts. The V call is TRBV11-2, the J call TRBJ1-4; 8 bases match TRBD1. J was trimmed by 3 bases and V by 5 bases; bases with no gene match: 2. This CDR3 region has 14 residues. Germline V gene data show CDR1 as SGHAT and CDR2 as FQNNGV. The CDR3 DNA reads TGTGCCAGCAGCCTGACAGGGGCTAATGAAAAACTGTTTTTT. It encodes CASSLTGANEKLFF.

This clonotype was observed at least ten times. The chain is built from TRBV19 and TRBJ2-1, with D tentatively TRBD1 (6 bases). The CDR3 covers 13 residues. V lost 4 bases and J 9 bases, leaving 13 bases between the germline ends. Per germline, CDR1 LNHDA and CDR2 SQIVND (reference sequence). This chain's CDR3 is CASSKGEGLEQFF. In DNA form, the CDR3 reads TGTGCCAGTAGTAAGGGGGAAGGGCTTGAGCAGTTCTTC.

In its sample, this clonotype was seen many times. The V gene is TRBV12-3 or TRBV12-4, the J gene TRBJ2-3; TRBD2 aligns across 7 bases. The CDR3 contains 15 residues. J lost 3 bases, V lost 1 base, and 4 bases had no gene match. The CDR3 nucleotides are TGTGCCAGCAGTTTAGAAGCGGGGAGGACAGATACGCAGTATTTT. It is translated as CASSLEAGRTDTQYF.